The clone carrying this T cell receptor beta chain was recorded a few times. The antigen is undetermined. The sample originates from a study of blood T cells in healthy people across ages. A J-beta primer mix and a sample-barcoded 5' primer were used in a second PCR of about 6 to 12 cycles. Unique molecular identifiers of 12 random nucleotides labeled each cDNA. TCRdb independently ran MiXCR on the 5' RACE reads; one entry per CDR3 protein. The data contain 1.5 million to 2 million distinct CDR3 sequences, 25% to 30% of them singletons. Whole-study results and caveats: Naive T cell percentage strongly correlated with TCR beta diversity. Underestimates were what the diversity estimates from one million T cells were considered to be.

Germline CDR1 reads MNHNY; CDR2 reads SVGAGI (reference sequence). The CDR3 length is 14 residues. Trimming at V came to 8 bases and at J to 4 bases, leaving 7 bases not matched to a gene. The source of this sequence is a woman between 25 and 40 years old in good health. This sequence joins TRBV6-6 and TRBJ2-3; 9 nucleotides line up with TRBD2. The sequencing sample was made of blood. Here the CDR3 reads CASGRLAGPDTQYF. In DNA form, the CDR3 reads TGTGCCAGCGGGCGGCTAGCGGGGCCAGATACGCAGTATTTT.